Below are 27 T cell receptor beta chains sequenced from a single sample in a study of identical twins. From the 5' RACE reads, TCRdb called clonotypes with MiXCR, one entry per CDR3 protein. The sample shows 400,000 to 500,000 distinct CDR3 sequences, roughly an eighth of them seen only once. Separately, the same data were catalogued under a study of yellow fever vaccine responses in identical twins.

The sequenced material came from CD4+ T cells sorted from blood. The receptor source for this set is a woman aged 18-29 years in good health.

This clonotype was counted at least ten times. The chain employs TRBV3-1 and TRBJ1-2, with D perhaps matching TRBD1 (5 bases). CDR3 length equals 16 residues. V was cut by 2 bases and J by 5 bases, with 18 bases left in between. Germline lookup yields CDR1 LGHDT and CDR2 YNNKEL (reference sequence). CDR3 DNA sequence: TGTGCCAGCAGCCAATGGGGGACGATGGGGAGGTATGGCTACACCTTC. As protein: CASSQWGTMGRYGYTF.

This clonotype showed up many times. The J gene is TRBJ2-2, the V gene TRBV12-3 or TRBV12-4; TRBD2 agrees at 10 bases. The CDR3 is 16 residues long. The ends lost 7 bases at V and 1 base at J; junction bases unmatched: 6. This chain's CDR3 is CASTGSGGRNTGELFF. CDR3 DNA: TGTGCCAGCACGGGTAGCGGGGGGCGGAACACCGGGGAGCTGTTTTTT.

There are many counts of this clonotype. V gene TRBV3-1 combines with J gene TRBJ2-3; D is perhaps TRBD2 (6 bases). Germline V gene sequence: CDR1 LGHDT, CDR2 YNNKEL (reference sequence). With 1 base removed from V and 8 bases from J, the gap between germline ends came to 16 bases. This CDR3 has 15 residues. CDR3 amino acids: CASSQAHLGTGTQYF. CDR3 in DNA: TGTGCCAGCAGCCAAGCGCATCTCGGGACTGGTACGCAGTATTTT.

J is TRBJ1-4 and V is TRBV3-1; no firm D call. From germline, CDR1 is LGHDT and CDR2 YNNKEL (reference sequence). CDR3 size: 13 residues. With 1 base removed from V and 4 bases from J, the gap between germline ends came to 4 bases. CDR3 sequence (DNA): TGTGCCAGCAGCCAAGCAGTTAATGAAAAACTGTTTTTT. It yields the protein CASSQAVNEKLFF.

This clonotype was counted a few times. The chain recombines TRBV5-1 with TRBJ2-5; D may match TRBD1 or TRBD2 (5 bases each). This CDR3 has 15 residues. Trimming left V 4 bases short and J 1 base short, with 14 bases between. The germline gives CDR1 SGHRS, CDR2 YFSETQ. The CDR3 DNA follows: TGCGCCAGCAGCCCCGGGACGGCCCTCCAAGAGACCCAGTACTTC. Protein: CASSPGTALQETQYF. The whole variable domain, remainder taken from reference TRBV5-1 and TRBJ2-5, is KAGVTQTPRYLIKTRGQQVTLSCSPISGHRSVSWYQQTPGQGLQFLFEYFSETQRNKGNFPGRFSGRQFSNSRSEMNVSTLELGDSALYLCASSPGTALQETQYFGPGTRLLVL.

The chain recombines TRBV29-1 with TRBJ2-3; TRBD2 matches at 12 bases. The junction had 6 bases not matched to a gene; V was cut back by 6 bases and J by 2 bases. The V gene's germline CDR1 is SQVTM and CDR2 ANQGSEA. This CDR3 contains 15 residues. In DNA form, the CDR3 reads TGCAGCGTACTGGGACTAGCGGGTATCACAGATACGCAGTATTTT. Translating gives CSVLGLAGITDTQYF.

The rearrangement joins TRBV7-2 to TRBJ2-7, with 15 bases fitting TRBD2. The CDR3 consists of 17 residues. Losses at the gene ends were 2 bases for V and 6 bases for J; bases not matched to a gene: 8. Germline V gives CDR1 SGHTA, CDR2 FQGNSA. The CDR3 loop is CASSLPGLAGGPTEQYF. In DNA, the CDR3 is TGTGCCAGCAGCTTACCCGGACTAGCGGGGGGGCCCACCGAGCAGTACTTC.

The chain links TRBV5-1 to TRBJ2-3, with a weak D call TRBD2 (7 bases). The CDR3 is 16 amino acids. V dropped 0 bases and J dropped 2 bases, with 13 bases sitting between them. Germline assignment: CDR1 SGHRS and CDR2 YFSETQ. The CDR3: CASSLAGGGATDTQYF. CDR3 bases: TGCGCCAGCAGCTTGGCTGGGGGGGGGGCCACAGATACGCAGTATTTT.

This clonotype showed up many times. The CDR3 nucleotides are TGTGCCAGCAGAGCTGGGACAGGGAGTAATTCACCCCTCCACTTT. Translation gives CASRAGTGSNSPLHF. V and J are TRBV12-3 or TRBV12-4 and TRBJ1-6; 9 bases line up with TRBD1. V shed 6 bases, J shed 6 bases, and the junction held 6 bases outside the gene matches. The CDR3 contains 15 residues.

The chain recombines TRBV12-3 or TRBV12-4 with TRBJ2-1, with 7 bases lining up with TRBD2. J was trimmed by 8 bases and V by 5 bases; bases with no gene match: 6. The CDR3 extends over 13 amino acids. CDR3 protein: CASSQSGGYEQFF. As DNA, the CDR3 is TGTGCCAGCAGTCAGTCCGGGGGGTATGAGCAGTTCTTC.

There are many counts of this clonotype. The V and J genes are TRBV5-1 and TRBJ2-7, with D tentatively TRBD2 (5 bases). This CDR3 spans 15 amino acids. V dropped 3 bases and J dropped 5 bases, with 18 bases sitting between them. Germline assignment: CDR1 SGHRS and CDR2 YFSETQ. CDR3 protein: CASSSEGRIPNEQYF. The CDR3 bases are TGCGCCAGCAGCTCCGAGGGCAGGATCCCAAACGAGCAGTACTTC.

The sample holds a few counts of this clonotype. This chain joins TRBV20-1 and TRBJ2-2; D not certain. Trimming removed 2 bases at V and 6 bases at J, with 10 bases between. Germline values: CDR1 DFQATT, CDR2 SNEGSKA (reference sequence). This CDR3 is 13 amino acids long. The DNA for the CDR3 is TGCAGTGCTAGAAAGCTAGGCGCCGGGGAGCTGTTTTTT. It codes for CSARKLGAGELFF.

The V call is TRBV6-1, the J call TRBJ2-3; D uncertain. This CDR3 comprises 13 residues. Trimming removed 6 bases from V and 4 bases from J, with 11 bases in between. CDR1 is MNHNS, CDR2 SASEGT, per germline. The DNA for the CDR3 is TGTGCCAGCAGGGTCAGCCCCGCAGATACGCAGTATTTT. Its protein product is CASRVSPADTQYF.

This clonotype was seen more than once but under ten times. CDR3 sequence reads: CASSLFEGGRREQYF. DNA of the CDR3: TGTGCCAGCAGCTTATTTGAGGGCGGGAGGAGGGAGCAGTACTTC. J is TRBJ2-7 and V is TRBV7-2; 8 nucleotides match TRBD2. V lost 2 bases and J lost 7; bases outside the gene matches: 10. The CDR3 covers 15 residues. Germline V gene lookup returns CDR1 SGHTA and CDR2 FQGNSA.

This clonotype was picked up a small number of times. The chain is built from TRBV5-6 and TRBJ1-5; D ambiguous. The CDR3 covers 14 residues. Germline CDR1 SGHDT, CDR2 YYEEEE. The germline V and J ends were trimmed by 2 bases and 3 bases, with 9 bases remaining between them. CDR3 sequence: CASSLGRNNQPQHF. The CDR3 DNA reads as TGTGCCAGCAGCTTAGGCAGGAACAATCAGCCCCAGCATTTT.

This clonotype was picked up a small number of times. This rearrangement joins TRBV5-5 to TRBJ2-1, with 8 positions matching TRBD1. V gave up 1 base and J gave up 9 bases; unmatched junction bases: 9. This CDR3 spans 15 amino acids. Germline V lookup: CDR1 SGHKS, CDR2 YYEKEE (reference sequence). CDR3 in DNA: TGTGCCAGCAGCTTGAACGGACAGGGATTCAGTGAGCAGTTCTTC. Translation gives CASSLNGQGFSEQFF.

This rearrangement joins TRBV20-1 to TRBJ2-7; D might be TRBD1 (6 bases). Germline V lookup: CDR1 DFQATT, CDR2 SNEGSKA (reference sequence). With 2 bases removed from V and 2 bases from J, the gap between germline ends came to 13 bases. The CDR3 is made up of 14 amino acids. CDR3 protein: CSARSRGKAYEQYF. The CDR3 bases are TGCAGTGCTAGATCCAGGGGCAAAGCCTACGAGCAGTACTTC.

There are a few counts of this clonotype. The chain recombines TRBV2 with TRBJ1-2; D remains ambiguous. Germline assignment: CDR1 SNHLY and CDR2 FYNNEI. The V and J ends lost 8 bases and 2 bases respectively, with 18 bases between them. The CDR3 totals 15 residues. In nucleotides, the CDR3 is TGTGCCAGCTTGGGGATGGAGGTCAAGAACTATGGCTACACCTTC. Its protein is CASLGMEVKNYGYTF.

J is TRBJ2-2 and V is TRBV20-1, with a tentative D call TRBD2 (6 bases). Germline loops: CDR1 DFQATT, CDR2 SNEGSKA (reference sequence). The CDR3 is made up of 13 amino acids. In DNA, the CDR3 is TGCAGCGGAGCGGTCCCCGGGGGCGGGGAGCTGTTTTTT. The encoded protein is CSGAVPGGGELFF.

In its sample, this clonotype was seen many times. V usage is TRBV12-3 or TRBV12-4 and J usage is TRBJ1-3; maybe TRBD1 (5 bases). V was trimmed by 5 bases and J by 5 bases, leaving 13 bases between them. The CDR3 covers 14 residues. The CDR3 nucleotides are TGTGCCAGCAGTGTCGGGACTGCGCGAAACACCATATATTTT. It translates to CASSVGTARNTIYF.

The chain joins TRBV20-1 to TRBJ1-1, with 10 positions matching TRBD1. The CDR3 runs to 14 residues. The J segment lost 6 bases and the V segment lost 3 bases, leaving 7 bases of the junction unmatched. Germline V gene lookup returns CDR1 DFQATT and CDR2 SNEGSKA (reference sequence). The CDR3 region has the DNA TGCAGTGCTAGCCGGAGACAGGGGGCCCCTGAAGCTTTCTTT. Amino acid sequence: CSASRRQGAPEAFF.

This clonotype appeared many times. This chain connects TRBV5-6 to TRBJ2-4; 8 bases are shared with TRBD2. The CDR3 spans 14 residues. After removal of 3 bases from V and 7 bases from J, the junction contained 6 bases not matched to a gene. Per germline, CDR1 SGHDT and CDR2 YYEEEE. In DNA, the CDR3 is TGTGCCAGCAGCTCCTTAGCGGGGTTGAACATTCAGTACTTC. Translation: CASSSLAGLNIQYF.

This clonotype was picked up a small number of times. This chain joins TRBV20-1 and TRBJ2-7, with a weak D call TRBD1 (7 bases). The V gene lost 6 bases and the J gene lost 4 bases, with 16 bases spanning the gap. This CDR3 has 13 residues. In germline, CDR1 is DFQATT, CDR2 SNEGSKA (reference sequence). The DNA for the CDR3 is TGCAGTGCCGGAGGGGACAGCACTTACGAGCAGTACTTC. It yields the protein CSAGGDSTYEQYF.

The chain combines TRBV5-6 with TRBJ2-3; D perhaps matches TRBD2 (5 bases). The CDR3 is 14 residues long. The germline gives CDR1 SGHDT, CDR2 YYEEEE. V shed 5 bases and J shed 5 bases, with 15 bases lying between them. CDR3 in amino acids: CASRFGGGRDTQYF. The CDR3, as DNA: TGTGCCAGCAGGTTTGGCGGAGGCCGAGATACGCAGTATTTT.

This clonotype occurred a few times. The chain combines TRBV9 with TRBJ2-2, with 7 bases identical to TRBD2. The CDR3 has 14 residues. Germline-derived CDR1 and CDR2 are SGDLS and YYNGEE. With V trimmed by 8 bases and J by 0 bases, 4 bases remained unmatched. CDR3 sequence (DNA): TGTGCCAGTCGGGGGGACGCGAACACCGGGGAGCTGTTTTTT. Its protein product is CASRGDANTGELFF.

This clonotype has only a few counts. This chain connects TRBV6-6 to TRBJ1-1, with D maybe TRBD1 (5 bases). The CDR3 spans 12 residues. V lost 2 bases and J 7 bases, leaving 8 bases between the germline ends. CDR1 is MNHNY, CDR2 SVGAGI, per germline (reference sequence). CDR3 amino acids: CASSYAGVEAFF. In DNA, the CDR3 is TGTGCCAGCAGTTACGCGGGGGTTGAAGCTTTCTTT.

The rearrangement joins TRBV20-1 to TRBJ2-1; D unclear. Germline CDR1 and CDR2: DFQATT and SNEGSKA (reference sequence). V was trimmed by 1 base and J by 6 bases, leaving 7 bases between them. The CDR3 has 12 amino acids. The CDR3 reads CSARVTANEQFF. CDR3 nucleotides: TGCAGTGCTAGAGTAACAGCCAATGAGCAGTTCTTC.